This T cell receptor (beta chain) was observed in a study of blood T cells in healthy people across ages. Germline assignment: CDR1 LGHDT and CDR2 YNNKEL (reference sequence). This CDR3 is built from 16 residues. V lost 2 bases to trimming and J lost 2 bases; unmatched junction nucleotides: 9. A sample-barcoded 5' primer and a J-beta primer mix were used in a second PCR of about 6 to 12 cycles. TCRdb reanalysed the 5' RACE reads using MiXCR and keeps one entry per CDR3 protein. The table includes a few hundred thousand distinct CDR3 sequences, about half detected once. The source of this sequence is a man aged 55 to 70 in good health. The sequenced sample consisted of blood. The chain links TRBV3-1 to TRBJ2-7; TRBD1 agrees at 7 bases. The CDR3 DNA sequence: TGTGCCAGCAGCCAATCGGTTGGGACAGCTACCTACGAGCAGTACTTC. Protein: CASSQSVGTATYEQYF.